These 5 T cell receptor beta chains came from one sample sequenced in a study of a mutant IDH1 vaccine in newly diagnosed glioma (dated by TCRdb to the early 2020s). Their target antigens are unknown. This specimen's time point label, interpreted: week 5, during vaccination. Each vaccine dose, consisting of 300 ug of a 20-mer mutant IDH1 peptide in Montanide, was administered subcutaneously with topical imiquimod. Receptor amplification or capture employed the immunoSEQ multiplex PCR assay. TCRdb obtained this table from immuneACCESS and retained in-frame rearrangements with V and J assigned. These tables miss some clones; where compared with another copy, unresolved V genes account for less than half of the shortfall, and the remainder is unexplained. The sample data list approximately 37,000 clones, and 55% to 60% of these were observed just once. Clones ranked in the top ten supply about 11% of the sample.

This sample comprised PBMCs, obtained from a glioma patient whose treatment included an IDH1 peptide vaccine. The source is a woman under 30 with glioma.

The sample holds a few counts of this clone. J is TRBJ2-1 and V is TRBV15, with unresolved D. With 4 bases removed from V and 7 bases from J, the gap between germline ends came to 20 bases. The germline gives CDR1 LNHNV, CDR2 YYDKDF (reference sequence). The CDR3 length is 16 residues. CDR3 bases: TGTGCCACCAGCACTGGGGTAGTAACACTGCGGAATGAGCAGTTCTTC. It is translated as CATSTGVVTLRNEQFF.

This clone was seen a handful of times. The chain combines TRBV10-3 with TRBJ2-2; D gene unclear. V was pared by 2 bases and J by 1 base, with 8 bases between. Germline V gene sequence: CDR1 ENHRY, CDR2 SYGVKD. The CDR3 has 15 residues. The chain's CDR3 is CAISETTRNTGELFF. Here the CDR3 DNA reads TGTGCCATCAGTGAGACAACCAGGAACACCGGGGAGCTGTTTTTT.

V gene TRBV13 combines with J gene TRBJ2-5; tentative D call: TRBD2 (6 bases). The V gene lost 2 bases and the J gene lost 5 bases, with 15 bases spanning the gap. The CDR3 has 15 residues. Germline-derived CDR1 and CDR2 are PRHDT and FYEKMQ (reference sequence). The CDR3 region is CASSLSNWGRETQYF. In DNA form, the CDR3 reads TGTGCCAGCAGCTTAAGTAACTGGGGGAGGGAGACCCAGTACTTC.

The chain carries TRBV9 and TRBJ2-7, with D maybe TRBD1 (5 bases). CDR3 length equals 15 residues. Germline assignment: CDR1 SGDLS and CDR2 YYNGEE. V was clipped by 0 bases and J by 1 base, with 11 bases between them. As DNA, the CDR3 is TGTGCCAGCAGCGTAGATGACAGTTTATCCTACGAGCAGTACTTC. It specifies CASSVDDSLSYEQYF.

V usage is TRBV30 and J usage is TRBJ1-5, with D unclear. V was shortened by 0 bases and J by 6 bases, with 15 bases between the two germline ends. Germline V CDR1 and CDR2: GTSNPN, SVGIG (reference sequence). The CDR3 sequence is 15 residues long. The CDR3 DNA is TGTGCCTGGAGTGTAGGAGGAAAGATGGGTCAGCCCCAGCATTTT. Its translation: CAWSVGGKMGQPQHF. The variable domain in full, with the rest retrieved from reference TRBV30 and TRBJ1-5, is SQTIHQWPATLVQPVGSPLSLECTVEGTSNPNLYWYRQAAGRGLQLLFYSVGIGQISSEVPQNLSASRPQDRQFILSSKKLLLSDSGFYLCAWSVGGKMGQPQHFGDGTRLSIL.